A single sample gave rise to the 31 T cell receptor beta chains below, sequenced in a study of molecular identifiers for immune sequencing clone quantification. A single record per CDR3 protein comes from TCRdb applying MiXCR to the PCR reads. The table has roughly 320,000 distinct CDR3 sequences, about 22% seen once. The sequencing sample was made of naive CD8+ T cells from blood, with Jurkat cell RNA spiked in. As for subset: FACS-sorted CD8+CD4-CCR7+CD45RA+ naive T cells. The receptors were gathered from a human donor in good health. Some libraries in this study had Jurkat cell RNA spiked in.

This clonotype has ten or more counts. The rearrangement links TRBV19 to TRBJ2-3; possibly TRBD2 for D (6 bases). V gave up 0 bases and J gave up 4 bases, with 17 bases separating them. The CDR3 has 17 amino acids. Germline-derived CDR1 and CDR2 are LNHDA and SQIVND (reference sequence). The CDR3 nucleotides read TGTGCCAGTAGTATAGATCTACTAGCTCGCGTCGCAGATACGCAGTATTTT. Translating it yields CASSIDLLARVADTQYF.

This clonotype was observed at least ten times. V and J are TRBV11-2 and TRBJ2-6; the match to TRBD1 covers 9 bases. This CDR3 spans 17 amino acids. From germline, CDR1 is SGHAT and CDR2 FQNNGV. The V segment lost 5 bases and the J segment 0 bases; nucleotides outside the gene matches: 5. CDR3 protein: CASSGWTGDSGANVLTF. The CDR3 DNA reads TGTGCCAGCAGCGGCTGGACAGGGGACTCTGGGGCCAACGTCCTGACTTTC.

Comments on this clonotype: This may be a read error: a much more frequent sequence differs by one nucleotide. The CDR3 end shows no conserved phenylalanine or tryptophan, and so a read error is likely. V is TRBV5-1 and J is TRBJ2-7, with a weak D call TRBD1 (7 bases). V was clipped by 4 bases and J by 2 bases, with 16 bases between them. This CDR3 region has 15 residues. The germline V gene encodes CDR1 SGHRS and CDR2 YFSETQ. The CDR3 DNA sequence: TGCGCCAGCAGCCAAGAGGCAGGGGGGACCTACGAGCAGTACCTC. Translation: CASSQEAGGTYEQYL.

At least ten counts were recorded for this clonotype. This rearrangement joins TRBV5-1 to TRBJ2-3; 7 bases line up with TRBD2. CDR1 is SGHRS and CDR2 is YFSETQ in the germline V gene. The V and J ends lost 6 bases and 0 bases, in that order; junction bases with no gene match: 4. The CDR3 length is 14 residues. The chain's CDR3 is CASTGLDSTDTQYF. Here the CDR3 DNA reads TGCGCCAGCACAGGACTAGATAGCACAGATACGCAGTATTTT.

This clonotype was picked up many times. This sequence joins TRBV7-9 and TRBJ2-7; 10 bases are a match to TRBD2. In germline, CDR1 is SEHNR, CDR2 FQNEAQ (reference sequence). Unmatched junction bases numbered 3, after V lost 3 bases and J lost 4 bases. The CDR3 runs to 14 residues. CDR3 loop: CASSFGAGGYEQYF. The CDR3 DNA sequence: TGTGCCAGCAGCTTTGGAGCGGGAGGGTACGAGCAGTACTTC.

The V and J genes are TRBV24-1 and TRBJ1-1; no clear D gene. The CDR3 has 13 amino acids. CDR1 KGHDR and CDR2 SFDVKD come from the germline V gene. V was trimmed by 9 bases and J by 1 base, leaving 11 bases between them. DNA for the CDR3: TGTGCCACCGCGGCCGGGCCGAACACTGAAGCTTTCTTT. This sequence encodes CATAAGPNTEAFF.

The chain is built from TRBV20-1 and TRBJ2-3; 11 bases agree with TRBD2. V gave up 3 bases and J gave up 6 bases; unmatched junction bases: 14. Germline CDR1 DFQATT, CDR2 SNEGSKA (reference sequence). The CDR3 spans 17 residues. This CDR3 is CSASGLAGGASHDTQYF. For the CDR3, the DNA is TGCAGTGCTAGTGGGCTAGCGGGAGGTGCCAGTCACGATACGCAGTATTTT.

The table lists this clonotype with many counts. V and J are TRBV7-9 and TRBJ2-2; perhaps TRBD1 as D (6 bases). Germline V gene data show CDR1 as SEHNR and CDR2 as FQNEAQ (reference sequence). The CDR3 contains 16 residues. The V end lost 4 bases, the J end lost 5 bases, and 17 bases lay between the germline ends. CDR3 bases: TGTGCCAGCAGCTCACCGAGACAGGCAATGACCGGGGAGCTGTTTTTT. Amino acid sequence: CASSSPRQAMTGELFF.

This clonotype was picked up many times. The chain recombines TRBV19 with TRBJ1-2, with 10 nucleotides matching TRBD1. The CDR3 spans 17 residues. V gave up 1 base and J gave up 2 bases; unmatched junction bases: 7. CDR1 LNHDA and CDR2 SQIVND come from the germline V gene (reference sequence). CDR3 amino acids: CASSIGQGASWNYGYTF. The CDR3 nucleotides read TGTGCCAGTAGTATAGGACAGGGGGCTTCTTGGAACTATGGCTACACCTTC.

This clonotype was seen repeatedly, ten times or more. J is TRBJ1-1 and V is TRBV12-3 or TRBV12-4, with D unresolved. V dropped 6 bases and J dropped 8 bases, with 19 bases sitting between them. The CDR3 is 14 residues long. DNA of the CDR3: TGTGCCAGCAGCTTATCAACGGGAGGGTCCGAAGCTTTCTTT. Its translation: CASSLSTGGSEAFF.

This clonotype was seen many times. The J gene is TRBJ1-4, the V gene TRBV2; D not certain. The CDR3 has 15 residues. Trimming shortened V by 1 base and J by 5 bases, and 11 bases separated the two germline ends. The germline gives CDR1 SNHLY, CDR2 FYNNEI. In DNA form, the CDR3 reads TGTGCCAGCAGTGAAGATGGCAGAGAAAATGAAAAACTGTTTTTT. This gives the protein CASSEDGRENEKLFF. Full variable domain (outside the CDR3, taken from reference TRBV2 and TRBJ1-4): EPEVTQTPSHQVTQMGQEVILRCVPISNHLYFYWYRQILGQKVEFLVSFYNNEISEKSEIFDDQFSVERPDGSNFTLKIRSTKLEDSAMYFCASSEDGRENEKLFFGSGTQLSVL.

This clonotype was observed many times. J is TRBJ2-1 and V is TRBV6-6; D remains unclear. CDR3 size: 11 residues. V shed 2 bases and J shed 10 bases, with 6 bases lying between them. Germline V CDR1 and CDR2: MNHNY, SVGAGI (reference sequence). CDR3 in DNA: TGTGCCAGCAGTTACGGTCAGGAGCAGTTCTTC. Encoded protein: CASSYGQEQFF.

This clonotype was observed many times. The V gene is TRBV12-3 or TRBV12-4, the J gene TRBJ2-3; D remains unclear. The V and J ends lost 4 bases and 2 bases respectively, with 7 bases between them. There are 13 residues in the CDR3. CDR3 in amino acids: CASSSTNTDTQYF. CDR3 DNA: TGTGCCAGCAGTTCGACCAACACAGATACGCAGTATTTT.

This clonotype has ten or more counts. The gene calls are TRBV28 and TRBJ2-3, with 10 bases that match TRBD2. Germline V gene sequence: CDR1 MDHEN, CDR2 SYDVKM. CDR3 length: 15 amino acids. V lost 5 bases to trimming and J lost 4 bases; unmatched junction nucleotides: 6. For the CDR3, the DNA is TGTGCCAGCAGTCCCCCGGGACTAGCGTCAGATACGCAGTATTTT. Protein sequence: CASSPPGLASDTQYF.

This clonotype was seen many times. The chain uses TRBV4-3 and TRBJ2-7; possibly TRBD2 for D (5 bases). Trimming cost V 1 base and J 3 bases, with 13 bases left between them. Per the germline V gene, CDR1 is LGHNA and CDR2 is YSLEER. The CDR3 has 15 residues. The CDR3 loop is CASSQVGDGNYEQYF. CDR3 sequence (DNA): TGCGCCAGCAGCCAAGTGGGAGACGGAAACTACGAGCAGTACTTC.

This clonotype appeared many times. This sequence joins TRBV19 and TRBJ2-3; 10 bases are a match to TRBD1. The CDR3 has 16 amino acids. V gave up 5 bases and J gave up 6 bases; unmatched junction bases: 11. Germline CDR1 reads LNHDA; CDR2 reads SQIVND (reference sequence). The CDR3 reads CASSSLGTGVNDTQYF. The DNA for the CDR3 is TGTGCCAGTAGTTCCCTCGGGACAGGGGTTAACGATACGCAGTATTTT.

The V and J genes are TRBV20-1 and TRBJ2-2; TRBD2 agrees at 7 bases. The CDR3 spans 17 residues. V was pared by 1 base and J by 3 bases, with 11 bases of the junction left unmatched. CDR1 is DFQATT and CDR2 is SNEGSKA in the germline V gene (reference sequence). The CDR3 DNA sequence: TGCAGTGCTAGAGTTGGTATGGGGGGGTCGGACACCGGGGAGCTGTTTTTT. Its protein product is CSARVGMGGSDTGELFF.

The chain couples TRBV2 to TRBJ2-7, with 10 bases fitting TRBD1. CDR3 size: 14 residues. The germline V gene has CDR1 SNHLY and CDR2 FYNNEI. The V gene end was trimmed by 9 bases and the J gene end by 1 base; junction bases not matched to a gene: 6. The CDR3 region is CASWDRGRSYEQYF. The CDR3 DNA reads as TGTGCCAGTTGGGACAGGGGACGTTCCTACGAGCAGTACTTC.

V gene TRBV27 combines with J gene TRBJ1-5, with D unresolved. CDR1 and CDR2 (germline): MNHEY, SMNVEV (reference sequence). Trimming took 3 bases from V and 3 from J, leaving 9 bases between them. The CDR3 spans 14 residues. The CDR3 nucleotides read TGTGCCAGCAGTTTCTCTTTTTCCAATCAGCCCCAGCATTTT. Residues: CASSFSFSNQPQHF.

This clonotype appeared many times. The chain recombines TRBV14 with TRBJ1-2; a weak D match, TRBD1 (5 bases). There are 15 residues in the CDR3. Trimming cost V 2 bases and J 5 bases, with 15 bases left between them. CDR1 is SGHDN, CDR2 FVKESK, per germline. The CDR3 sequence is CASSQTTGLRYGYTF. CDR3 coding DNA: TGTGCCAGCAGCCAAACAACAGGTCTGCGGTATGGCTACACCTTC. Supplemented by reference TRBV14 and TRBJ1-2, the full variable domain reads EAGVTQFPSHSVIEKGQTVTLRCDPISGHDNLYWYRRVMGKEIKFLLHFVKESKQDESGMPNNRFLAERTGGTYSTLKVQPAELEDSGVYFCASSQTTGLRYGYTFGSGTRLTVV.

This clonotype has ten or more counts. CDR3 in amino acids: CASSIGPHRVNTEAFF. The DNA for the CDR3 is TGTGCCAGTAGTATCGGCCCCCACAGGGTCAACACTGAAGCTTTCTTT. J is TRBJ1-1 and V is TRBV19; D is possibly TRBD1 (6 bases). Trimming cost V 3 bases and J 2 bases, with 16 bases left between them. Germline CDR1 is LNHDA and CDR2 is SQIVND (reference sequence). This CDR3 is 16 amino acids long.

The table lists this clonotype with many counts. V gene TRBV5-6 combines with J gene TRBJ2-5; D tentatively reads TRBD1 or TRBD2 (5 bases each). Germline CDR1 SGHDT, CDR2 YYEEEE. There are 14 residues in the CDR3. Trimming removed 4 bases at V and 1 base at J, with 11 bases between. CDR3: CASSLPRGQETQYF. CDR3 bases: TGTGCCAGCAGCCTCCCGAGGGGCCAAGAGACCCAGTACTTC.

Turning to this clonotype: It differs at one base from a far larger clone, so likely a read error. The V gene is TRBV5-1, the J gene TRBJ2-7; no definite D call. CDR1 and CDR2 (germline): SGHRS, YFSETQ. The CDR3 loop spans 13 amino acids. The CDR3 DNA is TGCGCCAGCAGCTTGGGGGCAGCCTACGAGCAGCACTTC. This translates into CASSLGAAYEQHF.

This clonotype has a count of ten or more. The CDR3 region has the DNA TGCAGTGCTAGGGCCGAGATCCGGGAAGCCTACGAGCAGTACTTC. It translates to CSARAEIREAYEQYF. J is TRBJ2-7 and V is TRBV20-1, with a weak D call TRBD2 (5 bases). V lost 3 bases to trimming and J lost 2 bases, with 17 bases between them. Germline V gene sequence: CDR1 DFQATT, CDR2 SNEGSKA (reference sequence). The CDR3 is 15 residues long.

This clonotype was picked up many times. The J gene is TRBJ2-2, the V gene TRBV19; weak D call: TRBD2 (5 bases). The length of the CDR3 is 11 residues. CDR1 is LNHDA, CDR2 SQIVND, per germline (reference sequence). The V end lost 8 bases, the J end lost 7 bases, and 8 bases lay between the germline ends. The CDR3 DNA reads as TGTGCCAGTTCGGAGGTCGGGGAGCTGTTTTTT. Protein sequence: CASSEVGELFF.

This clonotype was seen repeatedly, ten times or more. The chain carries TRBV20-1 and TRBJ2-7; TRBD2 is a possible D gene (6 bases). The ends were cut back, 0 bases at V and 0 bases at J, with 21 bases in the middle. CDR1 DFQATT and CDR2 SNEGSKA come from the germline V gene (reference sequence). This CDR3 region has 18 residues. As DNA, the CDR3 is TGCAGTGCTAGAGAAGTACTAAGGATGGCTAGCGACTCCTACGAGCAGTACTTC. Translation gives CSAREVLRMASDSYEQYF.

In this sample, this clonotype turned up many times. The V gene is TRBV27, the J gene TRBJ2-5, with 9 bases fitting TRBD1. Germline trimming cut 6 bases from V and 2 bases from J; bases unmatched to any gene: 4. The CDR3 sequence is 14 residues long. The germline CDR1 and CDR2 sequences are MNHEY and SMNVEV (reference sequence). The CDR3 protein is CASRKTGGQETQYF. Here the CDR3 DNA reads TGTGCCAGCAGAAAGACAGGGGGTCAAGAGACCCAGTACTTC.

This clonotype came up a few times. The chain links TRBV4-1 to TRBJ1-1; 8 bases line up with TRBD1. The germline CDR1 and CDR2 sequences are MGHRA and YSYEKL. Trimming took 4 bases from V and 5 from J; bases not matched to a gene: 3. The CDR3 totals 13 residues. Here the CDR3 reads CASSRTGRTEAFF. The CDR3 coding sequence is TGCGCCAGCAGCCGGACAGGGAGGACTGAAGCTTTCTTT.

DNA for the CDR3: TGTGCCAGCAGTTATTCCCCGGGACAGACCTATAGCAATCAGCCCCAGCATTTT. Translated: CASSYSPGQTYSNQPQHF. This sequence joins TRBV6-2 or TRBV6-3 and TRBJ1-5, with 7 bases fitting TRBD1. With 3 bases clipped from V and 0 bases from J, the junction kept 11 bases outside the gene matches. The CDR3 is 18 amino acids. Germline values: CDR1 MNHEY, CDR2 SVGEGT.

This clonotype was counted ten times or more. This rearrangement joins TRBV7-9 to TRBJ1-3; maybe TRBD1 (5 bases). Germline values: CDR1 SEHNR, CDR2 FQNEAQ (reference sequence). This CDR3 region has 15 residues. V lost 5 bases, J lost 4 bases, and 15 bases lay in between. In nucleotides, the CDR3 is TGTGCCAGCAGCGGAAGGGGACTCCCCGGAAACACCATATATTTT. Protein product: CASSGRGLPGNTIYF.

This clonotype was detected only a few times. This may come from a read error, since a much larger clone is one base off. The chain employs TRBV7-2 and TRBJ2-1; weak D call: TRBD1 (6 bases). The CDR3 contains 16 residues. Germline CDR1 is SGHTA and CDR2 is FQGNSA. The CDR3 sequence is CASSLTTGISYNEQLF. The DNA for the CDR3 is TGTGCCAGCAGCTTAACTACAGGGATCTCCTACAATGAGCAGCTCTTC.